This T cell receptor beta chain was identified during a study of beta chain features in type 1 diabetes. What was sequenced were expressed TCRB transcripts, since all of the isolated RNA had been reverse transcribed. Sequencing was performed with immunoSEQ multiplex PCR; in TCRdb, only in-frame clones are kept and a portion is missing. The sample has about 900,000 clones, roughly a sixth seen once. Turning to this clone: Its matching antigen is unknown.

Using CD45RO/CCR7/CD25/CD127/CD95/CD27, CD4+ naive, central memory, regulatory and stem cell-like memory cells were sorted. This CDR3 contains 12 residues. V lost 10 bases and J 5 bases, leaving 15 bases between the germline ends. Looked up from germline, CDR1 is SNHLY and CDR2 is FYNNEI. General observations from the study: Patients and controls would be equally affected if PCR favored shorter templates.

Sequenced input: naive CD4+ T cells from blood. The rearrangement uses TRBV2 and TRBJ2-7; D uncertain. The clonotype originates from a woman aged 18-29 years in good health. CDR3 sequence: CAKRPLSNEQYF. The CDR3, as DNA: TGTGCCAAGAGGCCTCTTTCCAACGAGCAGTACTTC.